The next 27 T cell receptor beta chains were all read from a single sample in a study of T cells in Graves' hyperthyroidism and ophthalmopathy. There were TCR beta CDR3 regions amplified from RNA transcripts. With the HTBI primer set, the TCR CDR3 went through a first round of RT-PCR. TCRdb called the multiplex PCR reads again in MiXCR, with one record for every CDR3 protein. This sample has 350,000 to 400,000 distinct CDR3 sequences, with less than 20% found just once. Sequenced material: blood. The receptor set was obtained from a young man with Graves' ophthalmopathy.

This clonotype was seen at least ten times. The chain links TRBV11-2 to TRBJ2-7; D is perhaps TRBD1 (6 bases). V lost 5 bases to trimming and J lost 0 bases, with 17 bases between them. The germline CDR1 and CDR2 sequences are SGHAT and FQNNGV. The CDR3 spans 16 residues. The DNA of the CDR3 is TGTGCCAGCAGCAGAAATTCGGGACACCCCTCCTACGAGCAGTACTTC. Protein: CASSRNSGHPSYEQYF.

This clonotype was observed at least ten times. The gene calls are TRBV7-2 and TRBJ2-7, with 7 bases aligning to TRBD1. CDR1 and CDR2 from the germline V gene are SGHTA and FQGNSA. The V segment lost 0 bases and the J segment 0 bases; nucleotides outside the gene matches: 5. The CDR3 spans 16 residues. The DNA for the CDR3 is TGTGCCAGCAGCTTAGCGGGACAGATAAGCTCCTACGAGCAGTACTTC. It specifies CASSLAGQISSYEQYF.

This clonotype was found many times. This chain joins TRBV25-1 and TRBJ1-1; 8 nucleotides align to TRBD1. Per germline, CDR1 MGHDK and CDR2 SYGVNS. The junction had 2 bases not matched to a gene; V was cut back by 2 bases and J by 0 bases. The CDR3 spans 15 residues. CDR3 DNA: TGTGCCAGCAGTGAACCAGGGGGCATGAACACTGAAGCTTTCTTT. Protein product: CASSEPGGMNTEAFF.

The chain is built from TRBV18 and TRBJ1-1; D gene uncertain. V shed 0 bases and J shed 9 bases, with 23 bases lying between them. The germline V gene has CDR1 KGHSH and CDR2 LQKENI. The CDR3 spans 17 residues. DNA for the CDR3: TGTGCCAGCTCACCACCATGGGGTGGTTTAGGAGGAGGACAAGCTTTCTTT. This sequence encodes CASSPPWGGLGGGQAFF. The full variable domain, in which reference TRBV18 and TRBJ1-1 provide the parts outside the CDR3, is NAGVMQNPRHLVRRRGQEARLRCSPMKGHSHVYWYRQLPEEGLKFMVYLQKENIIDESGMPKERFSAEFPKEGPSILRIQQVVRGDSAAYFCASSPPWGGLGGGQAFFGQGTRLTVV.

This clonotype was seen only a few times. The CDR3 sequence: CASSVGGSPAPWTLHF. The CDR3 coding sequence is TGTGCCAGCAGCGTAGGAGGGAGTCCCGCTCCTTGGACCCTCCACTTT. The V and J genes are TRBV9 and TRBJ1-6; D remains unclear. CDR1 SGDLS and CDR2 YYNGEE come from the germline V gene. V was shortened by 0 bases and J by 14 bases, with 21 bases between the two germline ends. The CDR3 runs 16 residues.

This clonotype was found many times. The V call is TRBV14, the J call TRBJ1-1, with D uncertain. There are 13 residues in the CDR3. Germline V lookup: CDR1 SGHDN, CDR2 FVKESK. V dropped 0 bases and J dropped 10 bases, with 12 bases sitting between them. Here the CDR3 DNA reads TGTGCCAGCAGCCAAGATCTTCGGACTCGAGCTTTCTTT. The encoded protein is CASSQDLRTRAFF.

This clonotype was detected ten times or more. The V gene is TRBV7-3, the J gene TRBJ2-1; TRBD1 aligns across 9 bases. Trimming removed 5 bases from V and 5 bases from J; junction bases left unmatched: 7. The CDR3 is 15 amino acids. Looked up from germline, CDR1 is SGHTA and CDR2 is FQGTGA. The CDR3 loop is CASSLGQGRNNEQFF. In nucleotides, the CDR3 is TGTGCCAGCAGCCTGGGACAGGGACGGAACAATGAGCAGTTCTTC.

The rearrangement joins TRBV18 to TRBJ1-1; D might be TRBD1 (6 bases). V was pared by 5 bases and J by 5 bases, with 15 bases between. In germline, CDR1 is KGHSH, CDR2 LQKENI. The CDR3 consists of 14 residues. The chain's CDR3 is CASSFSRGQTEAFF. The DNA of the CDR3 is TGTGCCAGCTCATTTTCCAGGGGTCAAACTGAAGCTTTCTTT.

This clonotype was seen many times. The chain employs TRBV7-9 and TRBJ2-7, with TRBD2 matching 8 bases. The CDR3 contains 16 residues. In germline, CDR1 is SEHNR, CDR2 FQNEAQ (reference sequence). With 5 bases clipped from V and 3 bases from J, the junction kept 12 bases outside the gene matches. CDR3 protein: CASSRMAGGRGYEQYF. The CDR3 DNA reads TGTGCCAGCAGCAGGATGGCGGGGGGCAGGGGCTACGAGCAGTACTTC.

This clonotype has at least ten counts. The V gene is TRBV28, the J gene TRBJ2-7; TRBD1 might be the D (6 bases). Trimming cost V 7 bases and J 2 bases, with 15 bases left between them. The CDR3 consists of 14 residues. Germline assignment: CDR1 MDHEN and CDR2 SYDVKM. The CDR3 protein is CASTNRAFPYEQYF. CDR3 nucleotide sequence: TGTGCCAGCACTAACAGGGCCTTCCCCTACGAGCAGTACTTC.

In its sample, this clonotype was seen a few times. The chain has TRBV12-3 or TRBV12-4 and TRBJ1-4, with D possibly being TRBD1 (6 bases). V was trimmed by 2 bases and J by 5 bases, leaving 9 bases between them. The CDR3 sequence is 14 residues long. The CDR3 DNA is TGTGCCAGCAGTTTACAGGGGTTGAATGAAAAACTGTTTTTT. This translates into CASSLQGLNEKLFF.

The table lists this clonotype with many counts. The chain links TRBV5-1 to TRBJ1-6, with D hard to call. Trimming removed 1 base at V and 8 bases at J, with 10 bases between. Germline CDR1 is SGHRS and CDR2 is YFSETQ. CDR3 length: 14 amino acids. The CDR3, as DNA: TGCGCCAGCAGCTTGTCTCCCGTCGATTCACCCCTCCACTTT. Amino acids: CASSLSPVDSPLHF.

The chain is built from TRBV6-1 and TRBJ2-3; TRBD2 matches 10 bases. The V segment lost 5 bases and the J segment 4 bases; nucleotides outside the gene matches: 12. This CDR3 contains 17 residues. Germline CDR1 reads MNHNS; CDR2 reads SASEGT. The DNA for the CDR3 is TGTGCCAGCAGTTCCCCTGAGCGGGGGGGCGGTGCAGATACGCAGTATTTT. This gives the protein CASSSPERGGGADTQYF.

In its sample, this clonotype was seen a few times. The chain combines TRBV9 with TRBJ1-2; a weak D match, TRBD1 (5 bases). Germline assignment: CDR1 SGDLS and CDR2 YYNGEE. The V gene lost 0 bases and the J gene lost 4 bases, with 10 bases spanning the gap. CDR3 size: 14 residues. DNA of the CDR3: TGTGCCAGCAGCGTAGATGAGACAGCCTATGGCTACACCTTC. This codes for CASSVDETAYGYTF. Complete variable domain (other parts from reference TRBV9 and TRBJ1-2): DSGVTQTPKHLITATGQRVTLRCSPRSGDLSVYWYQQSLDQGLQFLIQYYNGEERAKGNILERFSAQQFPDLHSELNLSSLELGDSALYFCASSVDETAYGYTFGSGTRLTVV.

A single count supports this clonotype. Given a much more abundant clone one base away, this may be a read error. As the CDR3 is not closed by the conserved phenylalanine or tryptophan, this likely results from a read error. The chain couples TRBV20-1 to TRBJ1-1; 9 nucleotides agree with TRBD1. Germline CDR1 reads DFQATT; CDR2 reads SNEGSKA (reference sequence). The CDR3 has 13 residues. The CDR3 sequence: CRSFQTGGTEAFL. DNA of the CDR3: TGCAGGTCCTTTCAGACAGGGGGCACTGAAGCTTTCCTT.

Concerning this clonotype itself: This may be a read error: a much more frequent sequence differs by one nucleotide. The chain couples TRBV5-1 to TRBJ1-1, with D possibly being TRBD1 (6 bases). CDR1 is SGHRS and CDR2 is YFSETQ in the germline V gene. The CDR3 spans 11 residues. This CDR3 is CVSSTGPEAFF. In DNA form, the CDR3 reads TGTGTCAGCAGCACAGGGCCTGAAGCTTTCTTT.

This clonotype has at least ten counts. The chain couples TRBV5-1 to TRBJ2-7; D tentatively reads TRBD1 or TRBD2 (5 bases each). V was shortened by 4 bases and J by 3 bases, with 17 bases between the two germline ends. This CDR3 spans 15 amino acids. Germline CDR1 SGHRS, CDR2 YFSETQ. The CDR3 reads CASSTGRQKGYEQYF. The CDR3 nucleotides read TGCGCCAGCAGCACGGGACGGCAAAAGGGCTACGAGCAGTACTTC.

This clonotype was seen ten or more times. V usage is TRBV18 and J usage is TRBJ1-2; D unresolved. The V end lost 4 bases, the J end lost 6 bases, and 18 bases lay between the germline ends. Germline-derived CDR1 and CDR2 are KGHSH and LQKENI. This CDR3 comprises 15 residues. Here the CDR3 DNA reads TGTGCCAGCTCACTTAACCAAGAACACGGGAATGGCTACACCTTC. Its protein is CASSLNQEHGNGYTF.

Ten or more counts support this clonotype. The chain recombines TRBV20-1 with TRBJ2-7; the D call may be TRBD1 or TRBD2 (5 bases each). The CDR3 covers 13 residues. Germline lookup yields CDR1 DFQATT and CDR2 SNEGSKA (reference sequence). V was shortened by 6 bases and J by 5 bases, with 17 bases between the two germline ends. CDR3 in amino acids: CSANTGTADEQYF. The CDR3 nucleotides read TGCAGTGCAAACACCGGGACGGCGGACGAGCAGTACTTC.

This clonotype turned up a few times. This rearrangement joins TRBV5-1 to TRBJ2-3, with 11 bases that match TRBD2. The CDR3 has 19 residues. Germline V lookup: CDR1 SGHRS, CDR2 YFSETQ. Losses at the gene ends were 6 bases for V and 4 bases for J; bases not matched to a gene: 19. The CDR3 region has the DNA TGCGCCAGCAACAGACCCCAGGGACTAGCGGAAGGAGGGTCAGATACGCAGTATTTT. Translating gives CASNRPQGLAEGGSDTQYF.

The chain combines TRBV19 with TRBJ2-1; tentatively, D is TRBD1 (6 bases). V lost 5 bases and J lost 7, with 15 bases in between. Germline assignment: CDR1 LNHDA and CDR2 SQIVND (reference sequence). This CDR3 comprises 14 residues. This CDR3 reads CASSEGVSGNEQFF. The CDR3, as DNA: TGTGCCAGTAGTGAGGGGGTAAGTGGGAATGAGCAGTTCTTC.

This clonotype was seen ten or more times. The chain combines TRBV20-1 with TRBJ1-2; weak D call: TRBD1 (5 bases). Germline loops: CDR1 DFQATT, CDR2 SNEGSKA (reference sequence). V lost 2 bases, J lost 5 bases, and 6 bases lay in between. CDR3 length: 11 residues. In DNA form, the CDR3 reads TGCAGTGCTAGACGGGGGTATGGCTACACCTTC. Amino acids: CSARRGYGYTF.

This clonotype was counted at least ten times. The chain carries TRBV11-2 and TRBJ1-2; a possible D gene is TRBD1 (6 bases). Germline V gene data show CDR1 as SGHAT and CDR2 as FQNNGV. The CDR3 is made up of 13 amino acids. The V end lost 6 bases, the J end lost 4 bases, and 12 bases lay between the germline ends. The CDR3 region is CASSSGGAYGYTF. CDR3 in DNA: TGTGCCAGCAGTTCCGGGGGGGCCTATGGCTACACCTTC.

The sample holds a few counts of this clonotype. The chain carries TRBV3-1 and TRBJ2-4; D may be TRBD1 or TRBD2 (7 bases each). The V end lost 0 bases, the J end lost 7 bases, and 22 bases lay between the germline ends. There are 18 residues in the CDR3. The germline CDR1 and CDR2 sequences are LGHDT and YNNKEL (reference sequence). The CDR3 DNA follows: TGTGCCAGCAGCCAAGAACGGCTGGCGGGGGCCAGGGGGAACATTCAGTACTTC. Protein product: CASSQERLAGARGNIQYF.

As for this clonotype: This clone may be a read error of a much larger clone one base away. The chain carries TRBV6-2 or TRBV6-3 and TRBJ2-5, with D unresolved. CDR1 is MNHEY and CDR2 is SVGEGT in the germline V gene. The CDR3 has 16 amino acids. The CDR3 sequence is CAGSGLRAVTEETQYF. CDR3 DNA sequence: TGTGCCGGCAGTGGGTTGAGAGCAGTAACCGAAGAGACCCAGTACTTC.

This clonotype was picked up many times. The chain links TRBV5-1 to TRBJ2-1, with TRBD1 identical over 12 bases. V lost 7 bases, J lost 0 bases, and 11 bases stayed unmatched. CDR3 length: 18 amino acids. Germline loops: CDR1 SGHRS, CDR2 YFSETQ. CDR3 nucleotide sequence: TGCGCCAGCGGTAGCGGGACAGGGGGCTCCAGCTCCTACAATGAGCAGTTCTTC. Its protein is CASGSGTGGSSSYNEQFF.

As concerns this clonotype: Sequence at one end of the junction differs from germline and may be a read error. The rearrangement links TRBV6-4 to TRBJ1-6; D not resolved. CDR1 MRHNA and CDR2 SNTAGT come from the germline V gene. The CDR3 is 16 amino acids. CDR3 nucleotide sequence: TGTGCCGGCAGAACTATGGCAGGACGTTATAATTCACCCCTCCACTTT. Amino acids: CAGRTMAGRYNSPLHF.